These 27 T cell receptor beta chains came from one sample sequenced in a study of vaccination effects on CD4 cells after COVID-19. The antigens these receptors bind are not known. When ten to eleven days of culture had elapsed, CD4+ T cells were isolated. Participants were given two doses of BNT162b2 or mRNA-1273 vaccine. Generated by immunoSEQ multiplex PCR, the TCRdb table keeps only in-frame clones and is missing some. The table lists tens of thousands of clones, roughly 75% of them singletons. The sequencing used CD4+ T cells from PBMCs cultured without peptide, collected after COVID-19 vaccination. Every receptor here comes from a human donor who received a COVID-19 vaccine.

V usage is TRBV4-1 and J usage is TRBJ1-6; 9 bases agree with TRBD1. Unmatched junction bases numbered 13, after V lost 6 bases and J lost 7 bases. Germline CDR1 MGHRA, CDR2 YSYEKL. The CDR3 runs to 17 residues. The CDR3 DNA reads TGCGCCAGCAGAGACAGGGGGGGAGTTGGTCGGAATTCACCCCTCCACTTT. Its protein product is CASRDRGGVGRNSPLHF.

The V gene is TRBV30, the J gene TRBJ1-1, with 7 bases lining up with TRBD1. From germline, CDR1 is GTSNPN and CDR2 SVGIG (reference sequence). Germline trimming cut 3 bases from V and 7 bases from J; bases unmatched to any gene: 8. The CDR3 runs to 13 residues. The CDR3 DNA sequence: TGTGCCTGGAGCAGACAGGGTTTTGGTGAAGCTTTCTTT. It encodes CAWSRQGFGEAFF.

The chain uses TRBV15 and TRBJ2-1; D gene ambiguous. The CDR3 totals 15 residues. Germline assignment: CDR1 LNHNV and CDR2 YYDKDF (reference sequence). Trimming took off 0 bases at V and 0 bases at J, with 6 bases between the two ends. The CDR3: CATSRDTNSYNEQFF. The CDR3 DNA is TGTGCCACCAGCAGAGACACGAACTCCTACAATGAGCAGTTCTTC.

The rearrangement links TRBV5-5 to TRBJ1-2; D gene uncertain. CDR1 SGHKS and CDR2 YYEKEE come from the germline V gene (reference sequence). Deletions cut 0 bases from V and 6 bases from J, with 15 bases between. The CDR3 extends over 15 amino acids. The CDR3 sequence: CASSLVLQAADGYTF. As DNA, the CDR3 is TGTGCCAGCAGCTTGGTTTTGCAGGCCGCTGATGGCTACACCTTC.

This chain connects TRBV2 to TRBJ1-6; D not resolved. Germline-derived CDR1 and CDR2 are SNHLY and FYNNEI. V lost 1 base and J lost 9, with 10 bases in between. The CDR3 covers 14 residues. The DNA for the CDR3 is TGTGCCAGCAGTGAAGAGGTGACACCTTCACCCCTCCACTTT. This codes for CASSEEVTPSPLHF.

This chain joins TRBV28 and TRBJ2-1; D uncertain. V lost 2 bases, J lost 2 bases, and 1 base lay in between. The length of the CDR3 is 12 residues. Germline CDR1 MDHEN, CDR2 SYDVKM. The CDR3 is CASSLAYNEQFF. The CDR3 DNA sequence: TGTGCCAGCAGTTTAGCCTACAATGAGCAGTTCTTC.

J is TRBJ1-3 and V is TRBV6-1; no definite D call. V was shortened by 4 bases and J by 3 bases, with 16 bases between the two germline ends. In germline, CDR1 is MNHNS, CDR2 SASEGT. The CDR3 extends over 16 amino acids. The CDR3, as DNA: TGTGCCAGCAGTGTCCCCCTAAGCGGCCATGGAAACACCATATATTTT. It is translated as CASSVPLSGHGNTIYF.

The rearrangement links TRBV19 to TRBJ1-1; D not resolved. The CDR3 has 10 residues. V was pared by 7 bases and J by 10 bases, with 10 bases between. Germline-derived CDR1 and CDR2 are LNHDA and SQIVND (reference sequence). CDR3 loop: CASKEGVAFF. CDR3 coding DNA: TGTGCCAGTAAGGAGGGAGTAGCTTTCTTT.

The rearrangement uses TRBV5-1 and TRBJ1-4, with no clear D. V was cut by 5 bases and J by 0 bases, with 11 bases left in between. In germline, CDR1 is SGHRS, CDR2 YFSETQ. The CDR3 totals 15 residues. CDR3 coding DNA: TGCGCCAGCAGACTTCCAGGTGCAACTAATGAAAAACTGTTTTTT. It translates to CASRLPGATNEKLFF.

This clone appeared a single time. The CDR3 protein is CASSVNSVGNEKLFF. The CDR3 DNA follows: TGTGCCAGCAGCGTAAACTCCGTCGGAAATGAAAAACTGTTTTTT. This chain connects TRBV9 to TRBJ1-4; D gene ambiguous. The CDR3 sequence is 15 residues long. In germline, CDR1 is SGDLS, CDR2 YYNGEE. V shed 1 base and J shed 5 bases, with 12 bases lying between them.

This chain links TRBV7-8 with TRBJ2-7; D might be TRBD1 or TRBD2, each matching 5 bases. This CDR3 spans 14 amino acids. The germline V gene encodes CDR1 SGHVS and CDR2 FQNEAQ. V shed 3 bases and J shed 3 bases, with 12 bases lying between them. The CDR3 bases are TGTGCCAGCAGCTTCGGGGACCGATACTACGAGCAGTACGTC. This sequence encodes CASSFGDRYYEQYV.

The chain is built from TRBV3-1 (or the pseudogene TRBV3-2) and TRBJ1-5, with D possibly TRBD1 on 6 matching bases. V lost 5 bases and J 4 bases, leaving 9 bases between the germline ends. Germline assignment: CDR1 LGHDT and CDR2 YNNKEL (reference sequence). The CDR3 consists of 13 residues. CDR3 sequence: CASSFQGNQPQHF. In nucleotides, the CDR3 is TGTGCCAGCAGCTTTCAGGGGAATCAGCCCCAGCATTTT.

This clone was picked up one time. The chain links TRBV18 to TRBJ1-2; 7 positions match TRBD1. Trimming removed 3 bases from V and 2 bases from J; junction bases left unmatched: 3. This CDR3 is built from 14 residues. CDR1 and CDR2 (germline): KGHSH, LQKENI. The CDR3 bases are TGTGCCAGCTCACCGGGACAGTCGAACTATGGCTACACCTTC. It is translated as CASSPGQSNYGYTF.

The CDR3 region has the DNA TGTGCCAGCAGTCCGCCGGTGGCCTTTAGGGATGGCTACACCTTC. It translates to CASSPPVAFRDGYTF. The chain joins TRBV28 to TRBJ1-2, with D hard to call. V gave up 5 bases and J gave up 6 bases, with 19 bases separating them. Germline V gives CDR1 MDHEN, CDR2 SYDVKM. There are 15 residues in the CDR3.

CDR3: CASSRGQGTDTQYF. The CDR3 coding sequence is TGCGCCAGCAGCCGGGGACAGGGGACGGATACGCAGTATTTT. This chain joins TRBV5-1 and TRBJ2-3, with 10 bases matching TRBD1. The CDR3 runs to 14 residues. Germline V gene lookup returns CDR1 SGHRS and CDR2 YFSETQ. With 4 bases clipped from V and 6 bases from J, the junction kept 5 bases outside the gene matches.

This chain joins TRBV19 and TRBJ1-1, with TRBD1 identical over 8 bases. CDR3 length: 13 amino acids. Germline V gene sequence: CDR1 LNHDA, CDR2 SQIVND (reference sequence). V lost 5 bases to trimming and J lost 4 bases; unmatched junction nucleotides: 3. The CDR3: CASSPGQATEAFF. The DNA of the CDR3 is TGTGCCAGTAGTCCGGGACAGGCCACTGAAGCTTTCTTT.

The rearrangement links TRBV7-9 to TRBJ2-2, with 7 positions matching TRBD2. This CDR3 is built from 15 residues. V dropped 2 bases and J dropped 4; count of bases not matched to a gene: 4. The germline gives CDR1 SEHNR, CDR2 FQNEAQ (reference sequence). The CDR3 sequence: CASSLSGAVTGELFF. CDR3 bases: TGTGCCAGCAGCTTAAGCGGGGCTGTCACCGGGGAGCTGTTTTTT.

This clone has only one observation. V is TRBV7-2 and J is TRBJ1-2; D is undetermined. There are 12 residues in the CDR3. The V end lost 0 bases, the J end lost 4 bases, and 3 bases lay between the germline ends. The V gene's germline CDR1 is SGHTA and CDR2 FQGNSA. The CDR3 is CASSLAGYGYTF. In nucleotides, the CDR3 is TGTGCCAGCAGCTTAGCAGGCTATGGCTACACCTTC.

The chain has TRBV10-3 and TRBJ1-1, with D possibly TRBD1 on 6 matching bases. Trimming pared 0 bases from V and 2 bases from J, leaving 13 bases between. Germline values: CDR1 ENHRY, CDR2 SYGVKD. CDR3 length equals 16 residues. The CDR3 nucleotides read TGTGCCATCAGTGAGTCGAAGGGGGTCGGTAACACTGAAGCTTTCTTT. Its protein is CAISESKGVGNTEAFF.

This CDR3 is CASSSSGAIGYGYTF. The DNA of the CDR3 is TGTGCCAGCAGCTCCTCAGGGGCGATTGGCTATGGCTACACCTTC. The chain employs TRBV7-9 and TRBJ1-2; tentatively, D is TRBD1 (6 bases). Germline assignment: CDR1 SEHNR and CDR2 FQNEAQ (reference sequence). The CDR3 is 15 amino acids. V was cut by 4 bases and J by 4 bases, with 16 bases left in between.

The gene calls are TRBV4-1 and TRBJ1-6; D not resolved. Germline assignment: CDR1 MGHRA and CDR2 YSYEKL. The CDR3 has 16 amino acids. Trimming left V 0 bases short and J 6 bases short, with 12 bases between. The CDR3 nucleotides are TGCGCCAGCAGCCAAGATCCTAGGTCAGGTAATTCACCCCTCCACTTT. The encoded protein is CASSQDPRSGNSPLHF.

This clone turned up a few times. CDR3 region: CASRGGNTEAFF. The CDR3 coding sequence is TGTGCCAGCAGGGGGGGGAACACTGAAGCTTTCTTT. V gene TRBV6-6 combines with J gene TRBJ1-1, with a weak D call TRBD1 (5 bases). This CDR3 spans 12 amino acids. Trimming took off 6 bases at V and 1 base at J, with 6 bases between the two ends. The germline V gene encodes CDR1 MNHNY and CDR2 SVGAGI (reference sequence).

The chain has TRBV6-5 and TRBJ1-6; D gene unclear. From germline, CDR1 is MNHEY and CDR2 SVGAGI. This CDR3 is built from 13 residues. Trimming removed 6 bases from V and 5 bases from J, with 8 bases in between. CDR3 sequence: CASRQLDNSPLHF. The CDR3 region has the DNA TGTGCCAGCAGACAGCTCGATAATTCACCCCTCCACTTT.

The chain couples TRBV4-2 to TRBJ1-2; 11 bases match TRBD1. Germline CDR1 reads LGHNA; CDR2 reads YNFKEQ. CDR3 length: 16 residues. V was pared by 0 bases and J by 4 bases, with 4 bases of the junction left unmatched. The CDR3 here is CASSQDLGQGVYGYTF. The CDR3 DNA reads TGTGCCAGCAGCCAAGATCTGGGACAGGGGGTCTATGGCTACACCTTC.

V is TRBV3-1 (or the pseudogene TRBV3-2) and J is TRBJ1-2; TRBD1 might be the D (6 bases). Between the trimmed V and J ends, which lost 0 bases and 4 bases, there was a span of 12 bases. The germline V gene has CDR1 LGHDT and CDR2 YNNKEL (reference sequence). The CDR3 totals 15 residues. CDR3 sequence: CASSQDRRTVYGYTF. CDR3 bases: TGTGCCAGCAGCCAAGATCGGCGGACAGTCTATGGCTACACCTTC.

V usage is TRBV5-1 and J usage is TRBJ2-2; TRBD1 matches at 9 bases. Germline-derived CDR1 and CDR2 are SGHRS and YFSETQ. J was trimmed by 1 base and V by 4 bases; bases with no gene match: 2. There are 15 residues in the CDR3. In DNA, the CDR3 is TGCGCCAGCAGCCCGGGACAGGGGAACACCGGGGAGCTGTTTTTT. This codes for CASSPGQGNTGELFF.

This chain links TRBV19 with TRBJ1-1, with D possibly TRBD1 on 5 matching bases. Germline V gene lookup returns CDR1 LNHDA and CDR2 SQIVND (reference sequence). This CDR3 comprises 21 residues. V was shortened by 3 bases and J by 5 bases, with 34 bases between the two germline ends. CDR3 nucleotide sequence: TGTGCCAGTAGTATTGAAAGGGGAGGAAGCCAGGGCCCGCGATGGGCGACTGAAGCTTTCTTT. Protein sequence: CASSIERGGSQGPRWATEAFF.